These T cell receptor beta chains were read from a single sample in a study of beta chain features in type 1 diabetes. Using immunoSEQ multiplex PCR, the repertoire was profiled, and TCRdb retains in-frame clones only, with some absent. The table records roughly 500,000 clones, about an eighth of them present only once. The sample was naive CD4+ T cells from blood. All receptors come from a woman under 30 in good health. Each CDR3 is given with its conserved first and last residue. The D gene is left open where the match is weak. Clone size is given for some rows only: seen once, a few or many times, or a class if the clone is expanded.

CDR3 DNA: TGTGCCAGCAGCTTGTTTTACACCTTC; CDR3 protein: CASSLFYTF; J gene: TRBJ1-2; clone size: few; D gene: -; V gene: TRBV5-6
CDR3 DNA: TGTGCCTGGGACACCCCTGCCTACACCTTC; CDR3 protein: CAWDTPAYTF; J gene: TRBJ1-2; clone size: -; D gene: -; V gene: TRBV30
CDR3 DNA: TGTGCCAGCAGCTTGGAATACGGTTCGAAAAACATTCAGTACTTC; CDR3 protein: CASSLEYGSKNIQYF; J gene: TRBJ2-4; clone size: -; D gene: -; V gene: TRBV5-4
CDR3 DNA: TGTGCCAGTGGAGCGGGATCTACCTACGAGCAGTACTTC; CDR3 protein: CASGAGSTYEQYF; J gene: TRBJ2-7; clone size: -; D gene: TRBD2; V gene: TRBV2
CDR3 DNA: TGCAGCGCCAGGGACTCTGAAGCTTTCTTT; CDR3 protein: CSARDSEAFF; J gene: TRBJ1-1; clone size: few; D gene: -; V gene: TRBV29-1
CDR3 DNA: TGTGCCAGCGGGGACAGGAACACCGGGGAGCTGTTTTTT; CDR3 protein: CASGDRNTGELFF; J gene: TRBJ2-2; clone size: -; D gene: TRBD1; V gene: TRBV2
CDR3 DNA: TGTGCCAGCAGCTTAAGTTGGCGGGAGAACACAGATACGCAGTATTTT; CDR3 protein: CASSLSWRENTDTQYF; J gene: TRBJ2-3; clone size: -; D gene: TRBD2; V gene: TRBV7-9
CDR3 DNA: TGTGCCAGCAGTGAAGGAGAGCCTCCAATAGATACGCAGTATTTT; CDR3 protein: CASSEGEPPIDTQYF; J gene: TRBJ2-3; clone size: few; D gene: -; V gene: TRBV2
CDR3 DNA: TGTGCCAGCAGAAAGAGCGGGACCGGTAACAATGAGCAGTTCTTC; CDR3 protein: CASRKSGTGNNEQFF; J gene: TRBJ2-1; clone size: -; D gene: TRBD2; V gene: TRBV28
CDR3 DNA: TGTGCCAGCAGCGTAGATGAGGGAAGGAGAGAGACCCAGTACTTC; CDR3 protein: CASSVDEGRRETQYF; J gene: TRBJ2-5; clone size: few; D gene: -; V gene: TRBV9
CDR3 DNA: TGCAGCGTTGAAGGGGCCCAAGAGACCCAGTACTTC; CDR3 protein: CSVEGAQETQYF; J gene: TRBJ2-5; clone size: -; D gene: -; V gene: TRBV29-1
CDR3 DNA: TGTGCCAGCCGCGATTATGGGACGGGTTCACCCCTCCACTTT; CDR3 protein: CASRDYGTGSPLHF; J gene: TRBJ1-6; clone size: few; D gene: -; V gene: TRBV5-4
CDR3 DNA: TGTGCCAGCAGTTCACGACTGGTCAAAGAGACCCAGTACTTC; CDR3 protein: CASSSRLVKETQYF; J gene: TRBJ2-5; clone size: few; D gene: -; V gene: TRBV6-5
CDR3 DNA: TGTGCCAGCGCCGGACAGGGGGCTGGCAACGGGGAGCTGTTTTTT; CDR3 protein: CASAGQGAGNGELFF; J gene: TRBJ2-2; clone size: -; D gene: TRBD1; V gene: TRBV9
CDR3 DNA: TGTGCCAGCAGTGATGACCGGTACTGGGCCAACGTCCTGACTTTC; CDR3 protein: CASSDDRYWANVLTF; J gene: TRBJ2-6; clone size: few; D gene: -; V gene: TRBV9